This T cell receptor (beta chain) originates from a study of cytomegalovirus exposure and HLA in healthy donors. Findings of the study overall: Later work associated roughly 17,000 TCR beta sequences with HLA alleles at 0.05 false discovery rate. The study assumed roughly uniform donor sequencing depth for presence/absence analyses. Previously analyzed data showed that most TCR beta V segments were productive at a frequency of about 87% or about 30%.

These donors, healthy bone marrow donors, were studied. The CDR3 consists of 15 residues. Germline lookup yields CDR1 GTSNPN and CDR2 SVGIG (reference sequence). Trimming pared 2 bases from V and 4 bases from J, leaving 15 bases between. On this clone itself: Its cognate antigen is unknown.

PCR employed 60 Vbeta and 13 Jbeta primers. The table came from immunoSEQ multiplex PCR; TCRdb's copy has only in-frame clones and leaves some out. The sample shows 60,000 to 75,000 clones, approximately 74% of them seen only once. Sequencing was done on a sample of PBMCs. The TCR originated in a woman aged 25 to 45 in good health and CMV-seropositive. The V and J genes are TRBV30 and TRBJ1-5, with a possible D match to TRBD1 (5 bases). The CDR3 here is CAWSFQTAKNQPQHF. The CDR3 DNA follows: TGTGCCTGGAGTTTCCAGACAGCCAAGAATCAGCCCCAGCATTTT.